This TCR beta chain is from a study of vaccination effects on CD4 cells after COVID-19. Looking at the study overall: Each participant received a vaccine that was either BNT162b2 or mRNA-1273, given as two doses.

As to this clone: The antigen is undetermined.

Using viral peptide pools, the ViraFEST assay grew out antigen-specific CD4+ T cells prior to sequencing. It was after more than 8 days of culture that CD4+ T cells were isolated. Vaccinees lacked prior SARS-CoV-2 infection and tested negative for nucleocapsid antibodies. Clones were read by immunoSEQ multiplex PCR, and TCRdb kept only the in-frame ones, dropping some. The sample has about 63,000 clones, less than 80% seen once. The CDR3 totals 16 residues. Germline V gene data show CDR1 as MGHRA and CDR2 as YSYEKL. V dropped 1 base and J dropped 5; count of bases not matched to a gene: 7. This chain connects TRBV4-1 to TRBJ2-3, with 9 positions matching TRBD2. This material consisted of CD4+ T cells from PBMCs cultured with HCoV-OC43 spike peptides, taken before COVID-19 vaccination. Subset given: HCoV-OC43 spike overlapping peptide pool stimulation. The receptor was isolated from a human donor who received a COVID-19 vaccine. For the CDR3, the DNA is TGCGCCAGCAGCCAAGTAGGCGGGGGGGCCGTAGATACGCAGTATTTT. It yields the protein CASSQVGGGAVDTQYF.